Listed below are T cell receptor beta chains from one sample, sequenced in a study of CD8 T cells in ankylosing spondylitis. TCRdb fed the 5' RACE reads into MiXCR, producing one record per CDR3 protein. The table records some 39,000 distinct CDR3 sequences, about 11% of them present only once. Sequencing input: synovial fluid, either unsorted or a sorted T cell fraction (not recorded which). These TCRs come from a male donor with ankylosing spondylitis. The CDR3 runs from the conserved cysteine through the conserved F or W. D genes are given only for firm matches. Clone size is shown for a subset of rows, as once, few, many or a class of expanded clone.

j_gene,len,d_gene,abundance,v_gene,CDR3nt,CDR3aa
TRBJ2-1,15,TRBD1,many,TRBV18,TGTGCCAGCTCACCGACGGACAGGGCCTACAATGAGCAGTTCTTC,CASSPTDRAYNEQFF
TRBJ2-7,15,TRBD2,NA,TRBV7-3,TGTGCCAGCAGCGAGGGGACTAGCGGAACCTACGAGCAGTACTTC,CASSEGTSGTYEQYF
TRBJ2-2,18,NA,many,TRBV4-2,TGTGCCAGCAGCCAAGTGTACGTCTCGGACGGGAACACCGGGGAGCTGTTTTTT,CASSQVYVSDGNTGELFF
TRBJ1-2,12,TRBD1,many,TRBV7-2,TGTGCCAGCAGCGGACAGGGGCTTGGCTACACCTTC,CASSGQGLGYTF
TRBJ2-3,17,TRBD2,NA,TRBV20-1,TGCAGTGCTAGGAAGGGGGAGGTGGTAGCGGGGCTGGATACGCAGTATTTT,CSARKGEVVAGLDTQYF
TRBJ2-2,17,TRBD2,NA,TRBV6-2/TRBV6-3,TGTGCCAGCAGCCGCACCCTAGCGGGAGGCAGTACCGGGGAGCTGTTTTTT,CASSRTLAGGSTGELFF
TRBJ2-7,13,TRBD2,NA,TRBV5-1,TGCGCCAGCAGCCTCCGGGGGGCCTACGAGCAGTACTTC,CASSLRGAYEQYF
TRBJ2-7,13,NA,few,TRBV4-1,TGCGCCAGCAGCCATGGCGGGAATTACGAGCAGTACTTC,CASSHGGNYEQYF
TRBJ2-7,13,NA,NA,TRBV20-1,TGCAGTGCTAACAGACTAAACTCCTACGAGCAGTACTTC,CSANRLNSYEQYF
TRBJ2-5,14,NA,few,TRBV6-1,TGTGCCAGCAGGCCTGACTACCTACAAGAGACCCAGTACTTC,CASRPDYLQETQYF
TRBJ2-3,14,NA,NA,TRBV5-1,TGCGCCAGCAGCTTGGAGATTTACACAGATACGCAGTATTTT,CASSLEIYTDTQYF
TRBJ2-7,12,TRBD2,many,TRBV29-1,TGCAGCGTTGGGGGCAGCGGGAGCGAGCAGTACTTC,CSVGGSGSEQYF
TRBJ2-5,19,TRBD2,few,TRBV19,TGTGCCAGTAGCCAACCCTCGGGACAAGGACTAGCGGGAGGAGAGACCCAGTACTTC,CASSQPSGQGLAGGETQYF
TRBJ2-1,13,NA,many,TRBV9,TGTGCCAGCAGGGCGGGTAGCAGCGATGAGCAGTTCTTC,CASRAGSSDEQFF
TRBJ2-1,14,TRBD2,few,TRBV7-9,TGTGCCAGCAGCTTCTCGCGGGAGGGCATTGAGCAGTTCTTC,CASSFSREGIEQFF
TRBJ1-5,14,NA,NA,TRBV28,TGTGCCAGCAGTTTGTACAGGGAACATCAGCCCCAGCATTTT,CASSLYREHQPQHF
TRBJ1-5,14,TRBD1,many,TRBV13,TGTGCCAGCAGCTTCAGGGGGCCATATCAGCCCCAGCATTTT,CASSFRGPYQPQHF
TRBJ2-1,19,NA,few,TRBV18,TGTGCCAGCTCACCGTGGGCCGGGACAAAAACCCCCGGGAGCATTGAGCAGTTCTTC,CASSPWAGTKTPGSIEQFF
TRBJ1-6,15,TRBD1,NA,TRBV9,TGTGTCAGCAGCCACGGACAGGTCGATAATTCACCCCTCCACTTT,CVSSHGQVDNSPLHF
TRBJ2-7,15,NA,few,TRBV28,TGTGCCAGCAGTTTGCCCGTCCAGGGAATAAACGAGCAGTACTTC,CASSLPVQGINEQYF
TRBJ1-2,17,NA,few,TRBV5-1,TGCGCCAGCAGCTTGGCTTCGGCAGGACAAGTTAACTATGGCTACACCTTC,CASSLASAGQVNYGYTF
TRBJ2-7,16,NA,many,TRBV28,TGTGCCAGCACTTCACAAATGATCCCAGGGATCCACGAGCAGTACTTC,CASTSQMIPGIHEQYF
TRBJ1-1,11,NA,NA,TRBV27,TGTGCCAGCGGTGCTGGAACTGAAGCTTTCTTT,CASGAGTEAFF
TRBJ2-7,12,NA,many,TRBV2,TGTGCCAGCACGTTTGAAATTTACGAGCAGTACTTC,CASTFEIYEQYF
TRBJ2-1,17,TRBD1,many,TRBV7-2,TGTGCCAGCAGCTTAACCCTGGGACAGGGCTCCTACAATGAGCAGTTCTTC,CASSLTLGQGSYNEQFF
TRBJ2-1,15,TRBD2,few,TRBV7-9,TGTGCCAGCAGCCGAAGACTAGCGGGATACAATGAGCAGTTCTTC,CASSRRLAGYNEQFF
TRBJ2-1,15,TRBD2,many,TRBV18,TGTGCCAGCTCGCCAACTAGCGGGAGTATGAATGAGCAGTTCTTC,CASSPTSGSMNEQFF
TRBJ2-2,14,NA,NA,TRBV5-1,TGCGCCAGCAGCCCCTCTACCAACACCGGGGAGCTGTTTTTT,CASSPSTNTGELFF
TRBJ2-3,16,NA,many,TRBV3-1,TGTGCCAGCAGCCAAAACCGACTAGTCGGTACAGATACGCAGTATTTT,CASSQNRLVGTDTQYF
TRBJ2-5,14,TRBD1,NA,TRBV25-1,TGTGCCAGCAGGGACAGGGGGTCGGTTGAGACCCAGTACTTC,CASRDRGSVETQYF
TRBJ2-5,16,TRBD2,medium-sized,TRBV15,TGTGCCACCAGCAGAGAGGCGGGAGGGTTGGAAGAGACCCAGTACTTC,CATSREAGGLEETQYF
TRBJ1-4,15,NA,NA,TRBV7-8,TGTGCCAGCAGCACCGGGCGAATCAAAGTTGAAAAACTGTTTTTT,CASSTGRIKVEKLFF
TRBJ2-2,17,NA,few,TRBV7-9,TGTGCCAGCAGCCAAGTAATATCATCGGGGTCCACCGGGGAGCTGTTTTTT,CASSQVISSGSTGELFF
TRBJ2-3,13,NA,many,TRBV7-2,TGTGCCAGCAGCCCCGGCCCCCCAGATACGCAGTATTTT,CASSPGPPDTQYF
TRBJ2-1,15,TRBD2,few,TRBV13,TGTGCCAGCAGCTGGCGACTAGCGGGAGGGCATGAGCAGTTCTTC,CASSWRLAGGHEQFF
TRBJ2-3,14,NA,NA,TRBV14,TGTGCCAGCAGCCAAGGCTACAGCACAGATACGCAGTATTTT,CASSQGYSTDTQYF
TRBJ2-7,12,NA,NA,TRBV11-2,TGTGCCAGCAGCTTAGTCAGGCACGAGCAGTACTTC,CASSLVRHEQYF
TRBJ2-3,15,NA,many,TRBV12-3/TRBV12-4,TGTGCCAGCAGCATCGCGGGACTTATCTTAGATACGCAGTATTTT,CASSIAGLILDTQYF
TRBJ2-1,15,TRBD2,NA,TRBV30,TGTGCCTGGAGTGTTGGGGGGGAAGGCTACAATGAGCAGTTCTTC,CAWSVGGEGYNEQFF
TRBJ2-1,15,TRBD2,many,TRBV28,TGTGCCAGCAGCCCGGGACTAGCGGCCTGGAATGAGCAGTTCTTC,CASSPGLAAWNEQFF
TRBJ2-7,19,TRBD2,NA,TRBV11-1,TGTGCCAGCAGCTTAGTGATTAGACTAGCGGGAGGGCCCGCCTACGAGCAGTACTTC,CASSLVIRLAGGPAYEQYF
TRBJ2-5,13,NA,few,TRBV20-1,TGCAGTGCTAGAGATTTTTCGATAGAGACCCAGTACTTC,CSARDFSIETQYF
TRBJ2-5,13,TRBD1,many,TRBV20-1,TGCAGTGCTCGGACAGGGAAACAAGAGACCCAGTACTTC,CSARTGKQETQYF
TRBJ2-7,14,NA,NA,TRBV29-1,TGCAGCGTTTGTGTCCCCCCCAGGACCTACGAGCAGTACTTC,CSVCVPPRTYEQYF
TRBJ2-1,11,NA,many,TRBV7-9,TGTGCCAGCAGCTTAAGCGGTGAGCAGTTCTTC,CASSLSGEQFF